The clone carrying this T cell receptor beta chain was recorded a few times. Germline V gene data show CDR1 as MGHRA and CDR2 as YSYEKL. V gave up 3 bases and J gave up 0 bases, with 13 bases separating them. This CDR3 spans 16 amino acids. These data originate in a study of blood T cells in healthy people across ages. Researchers collected 9 to 10 milliliters of peripheral blood from every single donor. Primers used in a second PCR of about 7 to 12 cycles were a sample-barcoded 5' primer and a J-beta primer mix. TCRdb called the 5' RACE reads again in MiXCR, with one record for every CDR3 protein. This sample carries approximately 1.5 million distinct CDR3 sequences, 30% to 40% of them seen once, and the ten largest clones take over 9%.

The chain carries TRBV4-1 and TRBJ2-3; D possibly corresponds to TRBD2 (6 bases). The clonotype was recovered from a woman in her twenties or thirties in good health. Sequencing was performed on blood. CDR3 in amino acids: CASSQRLVLSTDTQYF. The DNA of the CDR3 is TGCGCCAGCAGCCAGAGACTAGTCTTAAGCACAGATACGCAGTATTTT.